The clone carrying this T cell receptor (beta chain) appeared a single time. Its antigen is undetermined. The data are from a study of graft-versus-host responses after intestinal transplantation. Study overall: Recipients were given multivisceral, liver-intestinal, or isolated intestinal transplants.

The V and J ends lost 3 bases and 5 bases, in that order; junction bases with no gene match: 2. This CDR3 region has 13 residues. Germline-derived CDR1 and CDR2 are SGHRS and YFSETQ. Here immunoSEQ multiplex PCR was the method, and the copy in TCRdb shows in-frame clones only, minus some. This table holds about 130,000 clones, 80% to 95% found once. The TCR originated in a human donor who received an intestinal transplant. The specimen comprised unstimulated CD4+ T cells sorted from spleen or lymph node cells, sampled before intestinal transplant. The chain is built from TRBV5-1 and TRBJ2-5, with 9 bases lining up with TRBD1. The CDR3 region is CASSSGTGETQYF. CDR3 DNA: TGCGCCAGCAGCTCCGGGACAGGGGAGACCCAGTACTTC.